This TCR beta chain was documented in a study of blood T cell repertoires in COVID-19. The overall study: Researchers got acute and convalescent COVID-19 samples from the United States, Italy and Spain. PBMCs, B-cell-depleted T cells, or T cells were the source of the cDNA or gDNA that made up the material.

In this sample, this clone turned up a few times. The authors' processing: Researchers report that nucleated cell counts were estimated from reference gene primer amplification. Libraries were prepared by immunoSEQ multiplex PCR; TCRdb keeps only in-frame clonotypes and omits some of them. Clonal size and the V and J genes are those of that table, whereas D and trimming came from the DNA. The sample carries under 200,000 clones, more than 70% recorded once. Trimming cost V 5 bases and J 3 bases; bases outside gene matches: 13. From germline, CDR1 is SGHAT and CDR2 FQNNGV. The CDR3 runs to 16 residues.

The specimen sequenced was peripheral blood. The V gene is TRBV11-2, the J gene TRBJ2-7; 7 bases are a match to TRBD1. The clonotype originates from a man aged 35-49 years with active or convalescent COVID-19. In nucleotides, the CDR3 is TGTGCCAGCAGCACCTCGACAGGGCTTGGGGTCTACGAGCAGTACTTC. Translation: CASSTSTGLGVYEQYF.